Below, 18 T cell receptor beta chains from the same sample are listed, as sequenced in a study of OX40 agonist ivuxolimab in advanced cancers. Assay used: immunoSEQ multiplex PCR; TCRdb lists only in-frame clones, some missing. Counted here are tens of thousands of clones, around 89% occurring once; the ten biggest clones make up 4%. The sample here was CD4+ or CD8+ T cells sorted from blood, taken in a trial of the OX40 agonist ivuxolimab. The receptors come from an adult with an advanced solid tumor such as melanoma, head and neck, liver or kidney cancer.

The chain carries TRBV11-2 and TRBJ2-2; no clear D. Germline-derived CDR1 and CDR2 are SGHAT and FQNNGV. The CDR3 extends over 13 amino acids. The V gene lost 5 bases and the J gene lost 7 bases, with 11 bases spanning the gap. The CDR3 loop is CASSHSRSGELFF. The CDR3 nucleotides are TGTGCCAGCAGCCATTCCAGGAGCGGGGAGCTGTTTTTT. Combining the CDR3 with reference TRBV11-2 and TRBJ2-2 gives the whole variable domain EAGVAQSPRYKIIEKRQSVAFWCNPISGHATLYWYQQILGQGPKLLIQFQNNGVVDDSQLPKDRFSAERLKGVDSTLKIQPAKLEDSAVYLCASSHSRSGELFFGEGSRLTVL.

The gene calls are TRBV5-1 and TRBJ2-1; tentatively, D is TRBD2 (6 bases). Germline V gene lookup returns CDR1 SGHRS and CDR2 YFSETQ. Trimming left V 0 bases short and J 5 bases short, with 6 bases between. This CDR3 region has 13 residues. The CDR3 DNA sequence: TGCGCCAGCAGCTTGGGCGGGGACAATGAGCAGTTCTTC. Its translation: CASSLGGDNEQFF.

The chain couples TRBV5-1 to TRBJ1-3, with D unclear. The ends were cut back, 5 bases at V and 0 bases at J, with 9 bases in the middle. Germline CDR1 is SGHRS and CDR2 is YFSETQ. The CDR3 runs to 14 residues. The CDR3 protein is CASRADPSGNTIYF. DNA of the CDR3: TGCGCCAGCAGGGCCGACCCCTCTGGAAACACCATATATTTT.

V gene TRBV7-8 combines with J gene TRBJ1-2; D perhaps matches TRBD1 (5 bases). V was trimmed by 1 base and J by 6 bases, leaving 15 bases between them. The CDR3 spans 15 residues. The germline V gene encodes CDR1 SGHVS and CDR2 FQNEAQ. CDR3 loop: CASSLVSGYMDGYTF. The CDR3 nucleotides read TGTGCCAGCAGCTTAGTGTCAGGGTACATGGATGGCTACACCTTC.

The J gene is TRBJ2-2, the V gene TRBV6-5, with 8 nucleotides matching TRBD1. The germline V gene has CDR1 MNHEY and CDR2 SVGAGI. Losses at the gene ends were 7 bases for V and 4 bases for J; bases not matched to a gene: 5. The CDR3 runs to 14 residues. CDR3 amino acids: CASMGQAFTGELFF. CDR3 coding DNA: TGTGCCAGCATGGGACAGGCCTTCACCGGGGAGCTGTTTTTT.

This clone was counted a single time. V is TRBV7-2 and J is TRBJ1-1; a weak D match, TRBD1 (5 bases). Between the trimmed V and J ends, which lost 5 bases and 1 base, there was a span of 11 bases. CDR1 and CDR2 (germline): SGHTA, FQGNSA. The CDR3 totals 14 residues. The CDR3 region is CASSPQDRNTEAFF. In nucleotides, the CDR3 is TGTGCCAGCAGCCCCCAAGACAGGAACACTGAAGCTTTCTTT.

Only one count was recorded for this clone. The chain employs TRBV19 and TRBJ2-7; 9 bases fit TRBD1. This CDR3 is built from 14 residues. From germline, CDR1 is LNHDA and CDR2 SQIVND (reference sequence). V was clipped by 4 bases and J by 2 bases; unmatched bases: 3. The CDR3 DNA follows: TGTGCCAGTAGTAAAAACAGGGGGCCCTACGAGCAGTACTTC. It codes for CASSKNRGPYEQYF.

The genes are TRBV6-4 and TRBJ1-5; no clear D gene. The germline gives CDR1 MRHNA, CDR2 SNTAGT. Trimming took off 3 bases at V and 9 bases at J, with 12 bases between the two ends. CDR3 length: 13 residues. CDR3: CASSEQMDRPQHF. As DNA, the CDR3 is TGTGCCAGCAGTGAACAGATGGATCGGCCCCAGCATTTT.

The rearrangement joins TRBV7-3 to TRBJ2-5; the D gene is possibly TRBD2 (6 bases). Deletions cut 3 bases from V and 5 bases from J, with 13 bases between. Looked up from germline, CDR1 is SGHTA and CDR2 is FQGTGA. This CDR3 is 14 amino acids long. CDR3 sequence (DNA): TGTGCCAGCAGCTTCCCGGGAGACGGGGAGACCCAGTACTTC. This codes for CASSFPGDGETQYF.

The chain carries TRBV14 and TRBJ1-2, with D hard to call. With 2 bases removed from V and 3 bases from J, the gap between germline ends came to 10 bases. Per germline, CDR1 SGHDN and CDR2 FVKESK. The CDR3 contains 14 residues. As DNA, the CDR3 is TGTGCCAGCAGCCAACGCCGTACCCACTATGGCTACACCTTC. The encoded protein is CASSQRRTHYGYTF.

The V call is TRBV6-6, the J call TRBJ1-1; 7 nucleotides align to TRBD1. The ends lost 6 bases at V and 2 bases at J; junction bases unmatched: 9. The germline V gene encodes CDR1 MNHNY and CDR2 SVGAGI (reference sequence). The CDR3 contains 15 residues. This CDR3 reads CASRPKGTVNTEAFF. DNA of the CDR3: TGTGCCAGCAGGCCTAAGGGGACAGTTAACACTGAAGCTTTCTTT.

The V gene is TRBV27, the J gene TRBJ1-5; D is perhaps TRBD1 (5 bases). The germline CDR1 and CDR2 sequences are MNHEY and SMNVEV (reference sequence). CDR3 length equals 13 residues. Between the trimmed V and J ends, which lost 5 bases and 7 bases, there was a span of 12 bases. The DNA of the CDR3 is TGTGCCAGCAGTCGAAGAAGGGACCAGCCCCAGCATTTT. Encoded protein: CASSRRRDQPQHF.

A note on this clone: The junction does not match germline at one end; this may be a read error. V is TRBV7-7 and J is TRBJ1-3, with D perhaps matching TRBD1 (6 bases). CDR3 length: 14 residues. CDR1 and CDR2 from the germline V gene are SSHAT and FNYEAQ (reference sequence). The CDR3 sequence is CASSLDSSGNTIYF. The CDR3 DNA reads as TGTGCTAGCAGTCTGGACAGCTCTGGAAACACCATATATTTT.

In DNA form, the CDR3 reads TGTGCCAGCAGTCGGGGTAGCGGGAGGCTCAATGAGCAGTTCTTC. Protein sequence: CASSRGSGRLNEQFF. J is TRBJ2-1 and V is TRBV6-4; 10 bases are shared with TRBD2. Germline V gene lookup returns CDR1 MRHNA and CDR2 SNTAGT. The CDR3 runs to 15 residues. V dropped 5 bases and J dropped 6; count of bases not matched to a gene: 7.

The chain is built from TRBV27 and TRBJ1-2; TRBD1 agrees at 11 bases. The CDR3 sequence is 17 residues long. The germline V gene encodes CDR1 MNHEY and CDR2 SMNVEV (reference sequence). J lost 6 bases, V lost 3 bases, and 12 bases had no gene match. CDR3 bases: TGTGCCAGCAGTTTTCGTAACCCGGGACAGGGGGGTGATGGCTACACCTTC. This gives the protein CASSFRNPGQGGDGYTF.

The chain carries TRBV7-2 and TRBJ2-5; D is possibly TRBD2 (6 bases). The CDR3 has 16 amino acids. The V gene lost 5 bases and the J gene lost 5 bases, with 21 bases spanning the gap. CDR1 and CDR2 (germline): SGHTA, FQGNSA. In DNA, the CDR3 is TGTGCCAGCAGCGCCGGACTGGCGGGAAGGAGGGAGACCCAGTACTTC. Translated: CASSAGLAGRRETQYF.

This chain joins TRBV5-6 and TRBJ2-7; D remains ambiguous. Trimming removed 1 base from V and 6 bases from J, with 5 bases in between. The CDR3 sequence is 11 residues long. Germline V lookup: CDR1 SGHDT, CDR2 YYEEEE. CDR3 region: CASSLSCEQYF. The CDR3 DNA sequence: TGTGCCAGCAGCTTGAGCTGCGAGCAGTACTTC.

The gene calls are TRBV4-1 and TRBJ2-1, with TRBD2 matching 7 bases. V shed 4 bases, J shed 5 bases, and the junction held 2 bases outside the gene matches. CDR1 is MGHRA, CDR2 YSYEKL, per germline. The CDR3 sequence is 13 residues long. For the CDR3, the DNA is TGCGCCAGCAGCCTCCGGGGGGACAATGAGCAGTTCTTC. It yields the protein CASSLRGDNEQFF.